This is a list of T cell receptor beta chains from one sample in a study of blood T cell repertoires in COVID-19. Some clones are missing from TCRdb's copy, which holds only in-frame ones; the method was immunoSEQ multiplex PCR. The sample has some 42,000 clones, approximately 90% seen once. The sample was peripheral blood. Receptor source: a human donor in a cohort sampled during active COVID-19. The CDR3 runs from the conserved cysteine through the conserved F or W. The D gene is left open where the match is weak. Clone sizes are given selectively: once, few, many, or a class where the clone is expanded.

d_call: TRBD1
clone_size: -
v_call: TRBV5-4
j_call: TRBJ1-2
cdr3_aa: CASSYPGQGHYGYTF
cdr3_nt: TGTGCCAGCAGTTACCCGGGACAGGGGCACTATGGCTACACCTTC

d_call: -
clone_size: -
v_call: TRBV2
j_call: TRBJ2-1
cdr3_aa: CASGTQNNEQFF
cdr3_nt: TGTGCCAGCGGGACACAAAACAATGAGCAGTTCTTC

d_call: TRBD2
clone_size: -
v_call: TRBV4-2
j_call: TRBJ2-1
cdr3_aa: CASSQDSGRIDEQFF
cdr3_nt: TGTGCCAGCAGCCAAGATAGCGGGAGAATCGATGAGCAGTTCTTC

d_call: -
clone_size: -
v_call: TRBV24-1
j_call: TRBJ2-2
cdr3_aa: CATSKQGITGELFF
cdr3_nt: TGTGCCACCAGTAAGCAGGGGATCACCGGGGAGCTGTTTTTT

d_call: TRBD1
clone_size: -
v_call: TRBV9
j_call: TRBJ2-5
cdr3_aa: CASTRTGVRETQYF
cdr3_nt: TGTGCCAGCACCCGAACAGGGGTTAGGGAGACCCAGTACTTC

d_call: TRBD1
clone_size: -
v_call: TRBV30
j_call: TRBJ2-7
cdr3_aa: CAWGPQGAGSYEQYF
cdr3_nt: TGTGCCTGGGGCCCACAGGGGGCCGGGTCCTACGAGCAGTACTTC

d_call: TRBD1
clone_size: -
v_call: TRBV3-1/TRBV3-2
j_call: TRBJ2-7
cdr3_aa: CASSQQWTGAYEQYF
cdr3_nt: TGTGCCAGCAGCCAACAGTGGACAGGGGCGTACGAGCAGTACTTC

d_call: TRBD2
clone_size: -
v_call: TRBV5-5
j_call: TRBJ2-5
cdr3_aa: CASSPGLAMVKETQYF
cdr3_nt: TGTGCCAGCAGCCCAGGACTAGCGATGGTGAAGGAGACCCAGTACTTC

d_call: TRBD1
clone_size: -
v_call: TRBV11-1
j_call: TRBJ1-2
cdr3_aa: CASSLEVVQGPSGYTF
cdr3_nt: TGTGCCAGCAGCTTAGAGGTGGTACAGGGGCCAAGTGGCTACACCTTC

d_call: -
clone_size: -
v_call: TRBV7-9
j_call: TRBJ1-1
cdr3_aa: CASSLAGREAFF
cdr3_nt: TGTGCCAGCAGCTTAGCGGGCCGCGAGGCTTTCTTT

d_call: -
clone_size: -
v_call: TRBV5-8
j_call: TRBJ1-5
cdr3_aa: CASSLRGSNQPQHF
cdr3_nt: TGTGCCAGCAGCTTGAGGGGTAGCAATCAGCCCCAGCATTTT

d_call: TRBD1
clone_size: -
v_call: TRBV6-2/TRBV6-3
j_call: TRBJ1-2
cdr3_aa: CASSYSWDRSDYGYTF
cdr3_nt: TGTGCCAGCAGTTACTCGTGGGACAGGTCTGACTATGGCTACACCTTC

d_call: TRBD1
clone_size: -
v_call: TRBV12-5
j_call: TRBJ2-5
cdr3_aa: CASGFTPTGLRETQYF
cdr3_nt: TGTGCTAGTGGTTTTACACCGACAGGGCTGAGGGAGACCCAGTACTTC

d_call: -
clone_size: -
v_call: TRBV2
j_call: TRBJ1-1
cdr3_aa: CASSDGWPEAFF
cdr3_nt: TGTGCCAGCAGTGACGGGTGGCCTGAAGCTTTCTTT

d_call: TRBD1
clone_size: -
v_call: TRBV9
j_call: TRBJ1-1
cdr3_aa: CASSVVGTANTEAFF
cdr3_nt: TGTGCCAGCAGCGTAGTAGGGACAGCGAACACTGAAGCTTTCTTT

d_call: TRBD2
clone_size: -
v_call: TRBV4-3
j_call: TRBJ2-3
cdr3_aa: CASSPSFSGRRADTQYF
cdr3_nt: TGCGCCAGCAGCCCGTCCTTTAGCGGGAGAAGAGCAGATACGCAGTATTTT

d_call: -
clone_size: -
v_call: TRBV7-2
j_call: TRBJ2-7
cdr3_aa: CASSLDYLGGVPYEQYF
cdr3_nt: TGTGCCAGCAGCTTAGACTACTTGGGCGGGGTCCCCTACGAGCAGTACTTC

d_call: TRBD1
clone_size: -
v_call: TRBV2
j_call: TRBJ2-3
cdr3_aa: CASSVGQGARVVRTDTQYF
cdr3_nt: TGTGCCAGCAGTGTGGGACAGGGGGCCAGGGTCGTTCGCACAGATACGCAGTATTTT

d_call: -
clone_size: -
v_call: TRBV27
j_call: TRBJ2-2
cdr3_aa: CASSSLNTGELFF
cdr3_nt: TGTGCCAGCAGTTCGTTGAACACCGGGGAGCTGTTTTTT

d_call: -
clone_size: -
v_call: TRBV10-3
j_call: TRBJ2-3
cdr3_aa: CAINPSSSTDTQYF
cdr3_nt: TGTGCCATCAATCCTAGCTCCAGCACAGATACGCAGTATTTT

d_call: -
clone_size: -
v_call: TRBV5-1
j_call: TRBJ2-1
cdr3_aa: CASSSWGGLEQFF
cdr3_nt: TGCGCCAGCAGCTCGTGGGGGGGCTTAGAGCAGTTCTTC

d_call: TRBD1
clone_size: -
v_call: TRBV27
j_call: TRBJ1-5
cdr3_aa: CASSPKTGSGQPQHF
cdr3_nt: TGTGCCAGCAGTCCCAAGACAGGGTCGGGTCAGCCCCAGCATTTT

d_call: -
clone_size: -
v_call: TRBV29-1
j_call: TRBJ1-1
cdr3_aa: CSVEGVREFEAFF
cdr3_nt: TGCAGCGTTGAAGGAGTCAGGGAATTTGAAGCTTTCTTT

d_call: -
clone_size: -
v_call: TRBV3-1/TRBV3-2
j_call: TRBJ2-2
cdr3_aa: CASSPRGYGTGELFF
cdr3_nt: TGTGCCAGCAGCCCTCGGGGATACGGCACCGGGGAGCTGTTTTTT

d_call: -
clone_size: -
v_call: TRBV9
j_call: TRBJ1-2
cdr3_aa: CASSVARGGYGYTF
cdr3_nt: TGTGCCAGCAGCGTAGCCAGAGGGGGCTATGGCTACACCTTC

d_call: TRBD1
clone_size: -
v_call: TRBV2
j_call: TRBJ2-7
cdr3_aa: CASSEEQGQTYEQYF
cdr3_nt: TGTGCCAGCAGTGAAGAACAGGGACAGACCTACGAGCAGTACTTC

d_call: -
clone_size: -
v_call: TRBV10-3
j_call: TRBJ2-1
cdr3_aa: CAISDTENEQFF
cdr3_nt: TGTGCCATCAGTGATACAGAGAATGAGCAGTTCTTC

d_call: TRBD2
clone_size: -
v_call: TRBV5-1
j_call: TRBJ2-7
cdr3_aa: CASSRTSGRYEQYF
cdr3_nt: TGCGCCAGCAGCCGGACTAGCGGAAGATACGAGCAGTACTTC

d_call: -
clone_size: -
v_call: TRBV11-3
j_call: TRBJ2-3
cdr3_aa: CASSPGRGSDTQYF
cdr3_nt: TGTGCCAGCAGCCCAGGGAGGGGGTCAGATACGCAGTATTTT

d_call: TRBD2
clone_size: -
v_call: TRBV6-6
j_call: TRBJ2-2
cdr3_aa: CASKLAGDTGELFF
cdr3_nt: TGTGCCAGCAAACTAGCGGGAGACACCGGGGAGCTGTTTTTT

d_call: -
clone_size: -
v_call: TRBV6-5
j_call: TRBJ1-5
cdr3_aa: CASSTTGINQPQHF
cdr3_nt: TGTGCCAGCAGTACCACAGGGATAAATCAGCCCCAGCATTTT

d_call: -
clone_size: once
v_call: TRBV2
j_call: TRBJ1-1
cdr3_aa: CASTTPGTEAFF
cdr3_nt: TGTGCCAGCACCACGCCGGGTACTGAAGCTTTCTTT

d_call: -
clone_size: once
v_call: TRBV15
j_call: TRBJ2-3
cdr3_aa: CATSEDFTDTQYF
cdr3_nt: TGTGCCACCAGCGAGGACTTCACAGATACGCAGTATTTT

d_call: TRBD2
clone_size: -
v_call: TRBV28
j_call: TRBJ2-1
cdr3_aa: CASSLTSGTTYNEQFF
cdr3_nt: TGTGCCAGCAGTTTGACTAGCGGGACTACCTACAATGAGCAGTTCTTC

d_call: TRBD1
clone_size: -
v_call: TRBV7-2
j_call: TRBJ2-7
cdr3_aa: CASSPRTGGLYEQYF
cdr3_nt: TGTGCCAGCAGCCCGCGGACAGGGGGACTCTACGAGCAGTACTTC

d_call: TRBD2
clone_size: -
v_call: TRBV19
j_call: TRBJ2-7
cdr3_aa: CASRGGGIYEQYF
cdr3_nt: TGTGCCAGTCGGGGCGGGGGAATTTACGAGCAGTACTTC

d_call: TRBD1
clone_size: -
v_call: TRBV7-8
j_call: TRBJ2-1
cdr3_aa: CASSSTGGFGNEQFF
cdr3_nt: TGTGCCAGCAGCTCGACAGGGGGGTTCGGCAATGAGCAGTTCTTC

d_call: -
clone_size: -
v_call: TRBV19
j_call: TRBJ1-5
cdr3_aa: CASRTSWGGVSNQPQHF
cdr3_nt: TGTGCCAGTAGAACGTCATGGGGGGGTGTTAGCAATCAGCCCCAGCATTTT

d_call: -
clone_size: -
v_call: TRBV5-4
j_call: TRBJ2-3
cdr3_aa: CASSSVTGGDTQYF
cdr3_nt: TGTGCCAGCAGCTCCGTGACAGGAGGAGATACGCAGTATTTT

d_call: -
clone_size: -
v_call: TRBV30
j_call: TRBJ1-1
cdr3_aa: CACLRGNTEAFF
cdr3_nt: TGTGCCTGCCTGCGGGGGAACACTGAAGCTTTCTTT

d_call: -
clone_size: -
v_call: TRBV18
j_call: TRBJ2-7
cdr3_aa: CASSPTRDNYEQYF
cdr3_nt: TGTGCCAGCTCACCGACCCGGGACAACTACGAGCAGTACTTC

d_call: TRBD1
clone_size: once
v_call: TRBV19
j_call: TRBJ2-3
cdr3_aa: CASSAAGGASDTQYF
cdr3_nt: TGTGCCAGTAGTGCGGCAGGGGGCGCATCAGATACGCAGTATTTT

d_call: TRBD2
clone_size: -
v_call: TRBV7-3
j_call: TRBJ2-3
cdr3_aa: CASSLGGSDTQYF
cdr3_nt: TGTGCCAGCAGCTTGGGGGGGTCAGATACGCAGTATTTT

d_call: -
clone_size: -
v_call: TRBV7-8
j_call: TRBJ1-4
cdr3_aa: CASSLTGTTNEKLFF
cdr3_nt: TGTGCCAGCAGCTTAACCGGGACAACGAATGAAAAACTGTTTTTT

d_call: -
clone_size: -
v_call: TRBV6-2/TRBV6-3
j_call: TRBJ1-2
cdr3_aa: CASSYGQVYGYTF
cdr3_nt: TGTGCCAGCAGTTACGGGCAGGTCTATGGCTACACCTTC

d_call: -
clone_size: once
v_call: TRBV9
j_call: TRBJ2-2
cdr3_aa: CASTRPAGLGNTGELFF
cdr3_nt: TGTGCCAGCACCCGACCAGCAGGGCTCGGGAACACCGGGGAGCTGTTTTTT

d_call: TRBD1
clone_size: -
v_call: TRBV27
j_call: TRBJ2-1
cdr3_aa: CASKGQGASYNEQFF
cdr3_nt: TGTGCCAGCAAAGGACAGGGAGCCTCCTACAATGAGCAGTTCTTC

d_call: -
clone_size: -
v_call: TRBV19
j_call: TRBJ1-1
cdr3_aa: CASSRGAGNTEAFF
cdr3_nt: TGTGCCAGTAGCCGGGGGGCTGGGAACACTGAAGCTTTCTTT

d_call: -
clone_size: -
v_call: TRBV29-1
j_call: TRBJ2-7
cdr3_aa: CSAKGEGRGSYEQYF
cdr3_nt: TGCAGCGCAAAGGGTGAGGGCAGAGGGTCCTACGAGCAGTACTTC

d_call: -
clone_size: few
v_call: TRBV5-4
j_call: TRBJ1-3
cdr3_aa: CASSLDRSPGNTIYF
cdr3_nt: TGTGCCAGCAGCTTGGACAGATCTCCTGGAAACACCATATATTTT

d_call: -
clone_size: -
v_call: TRBV5-1
j_call: TRBJ2-3
cdr3_aa: CASSLAGKVSDTQYF
cdr3_nt: TGCGCCAGCAGCCTTGCCGGGAAGGTATCAGATACGCAGTATTTT

d_call: -
clone_size: -
v_call: TRBV29-1
j_call: TRBJ2-7
cdr3_aa: CSVEIIYEQYF
cdr3_nt: TGCAGCGTCGAAATAATCTACGAGCAGTACTTC

d_call: TRBD1
clone_size: -
v_call: TRBV19
j_call: TRBJ1-5
cdr3_aa: CASSPQGAISNQPQHF
cdr3_nt: TGTGCCAGTAGTCCCCAGGGGGCGATTAGCAATCAGCCCCAGCATTTT

d_call: TRBD2
clone_size: -
v_call: TRBV7-6
j_call: TRBJ2-2
cdr3_aa: CASSPTSGGAGNTGELFF
cdr3_nt: TGTGCCAGCAGCCCGACTAGCGGGGGGGCCGGGAACACCGGGGAGCTGTTTTTT

d_call: -
clone_size: -
v_call: TRBV2
j_call: TRBJ2-5
cdr3_aa: CASSEVQPDGSQYF
cdr3_nt: TGTGCCAGCAGTGAAGTGCAGCCCGACGGGTCCCAGTACTTC

d_call: TRBD1
clone_size: -
v_call: TRBV28
j_call: TRBJ2-3
cdr3_aa: CASREGTVLTDTQYF
cdr3_nt: TGTGCCAGCAGGGAAGGGACAGTACTCACAGATACGCAGTATTTT

d_call: -
clone_size: -
v_call: TRBV6-5
j_call: TRBJ2-7
cdr3_aa: CASTSLTAYEQYF
cdr3_nt: TGTGCCAGCACCTCATTGACAGCCTACGAGCAGTACTTC

d_call: -
clone_size: -
v_call: TRBV7-3
j_call: TRBJ2-1
cdr3_aa: CASSPTSGEQFF
cdr3_nt: TGTGCCAGCAGCCCTACGTCGGGTGAGCAGTTCTTC

d_call: TRBD2
clone_size: -
v_call: TRBV4-1
j_call: TRBJ2-3
cdr3_aa: CASSPGGSSTDTQYF
cdr3_nt: TGCGCCAGCAGCCCGGGGGGATCTAGCACAGATACGCAGTATTTT

d_call: TRBD1
clone_size: -
v_call: TRBV28
j_call: TRBJ1-1
cdr3_aa: CASPPSDRGPEAFF
cdr3_nt: TGTGCCAGCCCCCCATCTGACAGGGGCCCTGAAGCTTTCTTT